These 12 T cell receptor beta chains were sequenced from one sample in a study of T-cell memory formation after mild COVID-19. Using its own MiXCR run on the 5' RACE reads, TCRdb lists one record per CDR3 protein. This sample has 350,000 to 400,000 distinct CDR3 sequences, with roughly 21% found just once. Sequencing was performed on PBMCs or a T cell subset sorted from them (not recorded which). The receptors derive from an adult woman who had mild COVID-19 (a few samples of this study predate the infection). Cell type and time point are not known.

Judged by abundance, this clonotype is medium-sized. CDR3 sequence reads: CASSPARRAGESDTQYF. CDR3 coding DNA: TGTGCCAGCTCACCAGCTCGAAGAGCGGGAGAATCAGATACGCAGTATTTT. The V and J genes are TRBV18 and TRBJ2-3; 8 nucleotides match TRBD2. Per the germline V gene, CDR1 is KGHSH and CDR2 is LQKENI. Trimming took 2 bases from V and 4 from J; bases not matched to a gene: 11. This CDR3 is built from 17 residues.

This chain links TRBV20-1 with TRBJ1-5; no definite D call. Germline CDR1 DFQATT, CDR2 SNEGSKA (reference sequence). V dropped 3 bases and J dropped 1 base, with 16 bases sitting between them. The CDR3 totals 16 residues. CDR3 sequence reads: CSASDSKGGSNQPQHF. The CDR3 DNA sequence: TGCAGTGCTAGCGATTCAAAGGGTGGGAGCAATCAGCCCCAGCATTTT.

The rearrangement uses TRBV25-1 and TRBJ2-3, with TRBD2 identical over 8 bases. V gave up 1 base and J gave up 6 bases; unmatched junction bases: 6. Looked up from germline, CDR1 is MGHDK and CDR2 is SYGVNS. The CDR3 runs to 15 residues. CDR3 nucleotide sequence: TGTGCCAGCAGTGAATCCCGGACTAGCCCCGATACGCAGTATTTT. Protein product: CASSESRTSPDTQYF.

The J gene is TRBJ1-4, the V gene TRBV6-4; D gene ambiguous. The V gene lost 5 bases and the J gene lost 8 bases, with 12 bases spanning the gap. This CDR3 is 13 amino acids long. Germline values: CDR1 MRHNA, CDR2 SNTAGT. CDR3 protein: CASSYLVGEKLFF. The CDR3 DNA reads TGTGCCAGCAGTTATTTGGTAGGAGAAAAACTGTTTTTT.

There are a few counts of this clonotype. The chain couples TRBV7-2 to TRBJ2-3; the match to TRBD2 covers 7 bases. J was trimmed by 2 bases and V by 6 bases; bases with no gene match: 5. The V gene's germline CDR1 is SGHTA and CDR2 FQGNSA. This CDR3 spans 14 amino acids. In nucleotides, the CDR3 is TGTGCCAGCAGTCGGGACTACTACACAGATACGCAGTATTTT. Protein: CASSRDYYTDTQYF.

The genes are TRBV29-1 and TRBJ2-1, with D perhaps matching TRBD1 or TRBD2 (5 bases each). Germline CDR1 SQVTM, CDR2 ANQGSEA. This CDR3 comprises 15 residues. Trimming pared 4 bases from V and 6 bases from J, leaving 19 bases between. The CDR3 DNA is TGCAGCGTTGTTGGGACGGTTATAGGGCTCAATGAGCAGTTCTTC. Protein: CSVVGTVIGLNEQFF.

The chain carries TRBV7-3 and TRBJ2-1; the match to TRBD2 covers 12 bases. J gave up 7 bases and V 6 bases, and 7 bases lay outside the gene matches. Looked up from germline, CDR1 is SGHTA and CDR2 is FQGTGA. This CDR3 is 15 amino acids long. CDR3 in DNA: TGTGCCAGCAGAGACCTAGCGGGAGGGGGTAATGAGCAGTTCTTC. Encoded protein: CASRDLAGGGNEQFF.

The V and J genes are TRBV12-3 or TRBV12-4 and TRBJ1-1, with TRBD1 matching over 11 bases. Trimming took 6 bases from V and 4 from J; bases not matched to a gene: 4. The CDR3 has 14 residues. CDR3 nucleotides: TGTGCCAGCAGCAAGGACAGGGGGCCCACTGAAGCTTTCTTT. Translating it yields CASSKDRGPTEAFF.

This clonotype occurred a few times. The rearrangement joins TRBV5-4 to TRBJ2-1; 9 nucleotides agree with TRBD2. Germline loops: CDR1 SGHNT, CDR2 YYREEE (reference sequence). The V gene end was trimmed by 4 bases and the J gene end by 4 bases; junction bases not matched to a gene: 9. The CDR3 is made up of 16 amino acids. CDR3 nucleotide sequence: TGTGCCAGCAGCACCAAGACTAGCGGAGCTTACAATGAGCAGTTCTTC. Protein sequence: CASSTKTSGAYNEQFF.

This chain connects TRBV18 to TRBJ2-5, with D tentatively TRBD1 (5 bases). The CDR3 runs to 14 residues. CDR1 and CDR2 from the germline V gene are KGHSH and LQKENI. With 5 bases removed from V and 5 bases from J, the gap between germline ends came to 15 bases. CDR3 sequence: CASSLSGRRETQYF. CDR3 coding DNA: TGTGCCAGCTCATTATCAGGGCGGCGGGAGACCCAGTACTTC.

The rearrangement links TRBV29-1 to TRBJ2-2; D is perhaps TRBD1 (5 bases). CDR1 and CDR2 (germline): SQVTM, ANQGSEA. This CDR3 contains 14 residues. Trimming removed 5 bases at V and 0 bases at J, with 10 bases between. For the CDR3, the DNA is TGCAGCGTTCAACAGGACACGAACACCGGGGAGCTGTTTTTT. Amino acids: CSVQQDTNTGELFF.

The chain is built from TRBV9 and TRBJ2-7; D is perhaps TRBD2 (6 bases). The V end was cut by 7 bases, the J end by 1 base, with 12 bases between. The CDR3 is 13 residues long. Germline V gene data show CDR1 as SGDLS and CDR2 as YYNGEE. CDR3 in amino acids: CASGGGGSYEQYF. The CDR3 DNA reads TGTGCCAGCGGGGGAGGCGGATCCTACGAGCAGTACTTC.